This passage covers 19 T cell receptor beta chains from one sample sequenced in a study of beta chain features in type 1 diabetes. Reverse transcription of all isolated RNA meant that expressed TCRB transcripts were sequenced. Method: immunoSEQ multiplex PCR; TCRdb's copy keeps in-frame clones and lacks some. Of approximately 170,000 clones detected, approximately 9% appear once; the ten largest clones hold 2% to 2.5%. The specimen sequenced was central memory CD4+ T cells from blood. The receptors shown here come from a woman aged 18-29 years in good health.

This clone has just a few counts. The CDR3 DNA follows: TGCGCCAGCAGCTTGTCTAGCGGGAGCATCGAGCAGTACTTC. This gives the protein CASSLSSGSIEQYF. The chain uses TRBV5-1 and TRBJ2-7, with TRBD2 identical over 10 bases. Germline V lookup: CDR1 SGHRS, CDR2 YFSETQ. The trim removed 1 base at V and 6 bases at J, leaving 4 bases unmatched. The CDR3 loop spans 14 amino acids.

This chain connects TRBV5-6 to TRBJ1-1; 8 bases align to TRBD1. V lost 2 bases, J lost 10 bases, and 7 bases stayed unmatched. CDR1 and CDR2 (germline): SGHDT, YYEEEE. The CDR3 spans 13 residues. In nucleotides, the CDR3 is TGTGCCAGCAGCTTATACGGACAGGGAGTAGCTTTCTTT. Encoded protein: CASSLYGQGVAFF.

This clone was counted ten times or more. The chain is built from TRBV4-1 and TRBJ2-7, with 9 bases lining up with TRBD2. The CDR3 is 17 amino acids. Germline CDR1 and CDR2: MGHRA and YSYEKL. V gave up 1 base and J gave up 6 bases; unmatched junction bases: 13. Written as DNA, the CDR3 is TGCGCCAGCAGCCAAGGGCTCTTCGGCGGGAGGGCCGTCGAGCAGTACTTC. Its protein is CASSQGLFGGRAVEQYF.

The chain is built from TRBV28 and TRBJ2-3; possible D gene TRBD1, 5 bases. The CDR3 covers 12 residues. V was clipped by 4 bases and J by 5 bases, with 7 bases between them. Germline values: CDR1 MDHEN, CDR2 SYDVKM. Here the CDR3 reads CASSSRGDTQYF. The CDR3 nucleotides are TGTGCCAGCAGTTCAAGGGGAGATACGCAGTATTTT. Using reference TRBV28 and TRBJ2-3 for the parts outside the CDR3, the full variable domain is DVKVTQSSRYLVKRTGEKVFLECVQDMDHENMFWYRQDPGLGLRLIYFSYDVKMKEKGDIPEGYSVSREKKERFSLILESASTNQTSMYLCASSSRGDTQYFGPGTRLTVL.

This clone was observed a handful of times. The chain carries TRBV5-1 and TRBJ2-1; 7 bases agree with TRBD2. The V gene's germline CDR1 is SGHRS and CDR2 YFSETQ. J lost 4 bases, V lost 0 bases, and 7 bases had no gene match. This CDR3 is built from 16 residues. The CDR3 protein is CASSLAGLAVYNEQFF. CDR3 nucleotide sequence: TGCGCCAGCAGCTTGGCCGGGCTAGCGGTTTACAATGAGCAGTTCTTC.

This clone was found a few times. The rearrangement joins TRBV30 to TRBJ2-7; TRBD2 is a possible D gene (6 bases). The V and J ends lost 1 base and 7 bases respectively, with 14 bases between them. CDR1 is GTSNPN and CDR2 is SVGIG in the germline V gene (reference sequence). The CDR3 has 13 residues. The CDR3 spells CAWSEAGLGEQYF. The CDR3 DNA reads as TGTGCCTGGAGTGAGGCGGGGCTGGGGGAGCAGTACTTC.

The chain uses TRBV6-6 and TRBJ2-3; no reliable D call. Between the trimmed V and J ends, which lost 6 bases and 5 bases, there was a span of 12 bases. This CDR3 contains 13 residues. CDR1 MNHNY and CDR2 SVGAGI come from the germline V gene (reference sequence). The CDR3 reads CASSRSIGDTQYF. The CDR3, as DNA: TGTGCCAGCAGCCGATCGATCGGAGATACGCAGTATTTT.

V usage is TRBV4-1 and J usage is TRBJ1-1; no clear D. The CDR3 has 13 residues. Trimming pared 4 bases from V and 6 bases from J, leaving 12 bases between. Germline V gene sequence: CDR1 MGHRA, CDR2 YSYEKL. The CDR3 region has the DNA TGCGCCAGCAGCCTCAGAGTAGACTCTGAAGCTTTCTTT. Translation: CASSLRVDSEAFF.

This chain uses TRBV4-3 with TRBJ1-4; TRBD1 might be the D (5 bases). The germline CDR1 and CDR2 sequences are LGHNA and YSLEER. V lost 0 bases, J lost 4 bases, and 12 bases lay in between. The CDR3 spans 16 residues. In DNA form, the CDR3 reads TGCGCCAGCAGCCAAGAGGGCGCAGGGTTTAATGAAAAACTGTTTTTT. It specifies CASSQEGAGFNEKLFF.

The chain is built from TRBV27 and TRBJ2-5, with 7 bases fitting TRBD2. This CDR3 has 13 residues. The V gene end was trimmed by 5 bases and the J gene end by 4 bases; junction bases not matched to a gene: 4. Germline CDR1 is MNHEY and CDR2 is SMNVEV (reference sequence). CDR3 amino acids: CASSRGGGETQYF. The CDR3 nucleotides read TGTGCCAGCAGTCGTGGGGGGGGAGAGACCCAGTACTTC.

The table lists this clone with a few counts. The chain recombines TRBV27 with TRBJ1-1; no reliable D call. The CDR3 is 13 residues long. In germline, CDR1 is MNHEY, CDR2 SMNVEV (reference sequence). V was trimmed by 5 bases and J by 1 base, leaving 8 bases between them. The CDR3: CASSVDWNTEAFF. The CDR3 coding sequence is TGTGCCAGCAGTGTAGACTGGAACACTGAAGCTTTCTTT.

Turning to this clone: Germline and junction disagree at one end, which may indicate a read error. The chain has TRBV7-7 and TRBJ1-3, with 7 bases matching TRBD1. Germline lookup yields CDR1 SSHAT and CDR2 FNYEAQ (reference sequence). The CDR3 sequence is 15 residues long. The DNA for the CDR3 is TGTGCTAGCAGCTTAGCCCAGGGGGCTGGAAACACCATATATTTT. Protein: CASSLAQGAGNTIYF.

Only a few counts were recorded for this clone. The chain has TRBV6-5 and TRBJ1-1; possibly TRBD1 for D (6 bases). CDR3 size: 15 residues. Germline CDR1 and CDR2: MNHEY and SVGAGI. Trimming shortened V by 0 bases and J by 5 bases, and 13 bases separated the two germline ends. The CDR3: CASSYSMGGRTEAFF. CDR3 nucleotide sequence: TGTGCCAGCAGTTACTCGATGGGGGGGCGAACTGAAGCTTTCTTT.

The rearrangement uses TRBV5-1 and TRBJ2-2, with D possibly TRBD2 on 6 matching bases. Germline-derived CDR1 and CDR2 are SGHRS and YFSETQ. Trimming shortened V by 0 bases and J by 8 bases, and 17 bases separated the two germline ends. The CDR3 loop spans 16 amino acids. This CDR3 is CASSLAAGTLPGELFF. The CDR3, as DNA: TGCGCCAGCAGCTTGGCAGCGGGCACCCTCCCGGGGGAGCTGTTTTTT. The variable domain in full, completed from reference TRBV5-1 and TRBJ2-2, reads KAGVTQTPRYLIKTRGQQVTLSCSPISGHRSVSWYQQTPGQGLQFLFEYFSETQRNKGNFPGRFSGRQFSNSRSEMNVSTLELGDSALYLCASSLAAGTLPGELFFGEGSRLTVL.

The chain uses TRBV29-1 and TRBJ1-1, with D possibly matching TRBD1 (6 bases). The V end was cut by 0 bases, the J end by 11 bases, with 16 bases between. The CDR3 has 13 amino acids. Germline V gene data show CDR1 as SQVTM and CDR2 as ANQGSEA. CDR3 amino acids: CSVEDLRGATAFF. The DNA of the CDR3 is TGCAGCGTTGAAGATCTTCGGGGGGCGACGGCTTTCTTT. The whole variable domain, remainder taken from reference TRBV29-1 and TRBJ1-1, is SAVISQKPSRDICQRGTSLTIQCQVDSQVTMMFWYRQQPGQSLTLIATANQGSEATYESGFVIDKFPISRPNLTFSTLTVSNMSPEDSSIYLCSVEDLRGATAFFGQGTRLTVV.

The chain links TRBV30 to TRBJ1-2; TRBD1 aligns across 7 bases. Germline V lookup: CDR1 GTSNPN, CDR2 SVGIG (reference sequence). The CDR3 sequence is 13 residues long. With V trimmed by 2 bases and J by 8 bases, 8 bases remained unmatched. Written as DNA, the CDR3 is TGTGCCTGGAGTAAAGGGGGCAACTTGGGCTACACCTTC. Its translation is CAWSKGGNLGYTF. Using reference TRBV30 and TRBJ1-2 for the parts outside the CDR3, the full variable domain is SQTIHQWPATLVQPVGSPLSLECTVEGTSNPNLYWYRQAAGRGLQLLFYSVGIGQISSEVPQNLSASRPQDRQFILSSKKLLLSDSGFYLCAWSKGGNLGYTFGSGTRLTVV.

J is TRBJ2-3 and V is TRBV7-2; the match to TRBD2 covers 7 bases. The CDR3 has 14 amino acids. The V gene end was trimmed by 2 bases and the J gene end by 4 bases; junction bases not matched to a gene: 3. Germline-derived CDR1 and CDR2 are SGHTA and FQGNSA. Here the CDR3 DNA reads TGTGCCAGCAGCTTAACGGCGGGGGCAGATACGCAGTATTTT. It codes for CASSLTAGADTQYF.

This clone has just a few counts. V usage is TRBV11-2 and J usage is TRBJ2-1; the match to TRBD2 covers 8 bases. The germline V gene has CDR1 SGHAT and CDR2 FQNNGV. The CDR3 is 17 amino acids. The V and J ends lost 4 bases and 2 bases, in that order; junction bases with no gene match: 10. The CDR3, as DNA: TGTGCCAGCAGCTCCTCAACTAGCGGTCTAGCCTACAATGAGCAGTTCTTC. As protein: CASSSSTSGLAYNEQFF. The whole variable domain, filled in from reference TRBV11-2 and TRBJ2-1, reads EAGVAQSPRYKIIEKRQSVAFWCNPISGHATLYWYQQILGQGPKLLIQFQNNGVVDDSQLPKDRFSAERLKGVDSTLKIQPAKLEDSAVYLCASSSSTSGLAYNEQFFGPGTRLTVL.

This clone has more than one count but fewer than ten. This chain uses TRBV5-6 with TRBJ2-7; 9 bases are a match to TRBD1. CDR1 is SGHDT and CDR2 is YYEEEE in the germline V gene. The CDR3 is made up of 14 amino acids. Trimming took 3 bases from V and 5 from J; bases not matched to a gene: 6. CDR3 amino acids: CASSYYRGRDEQYF. The CDR3, as DNA: TGTGCCAGCAGCTACTACAGGGGGCGTGACGAGCAGTACTTC.